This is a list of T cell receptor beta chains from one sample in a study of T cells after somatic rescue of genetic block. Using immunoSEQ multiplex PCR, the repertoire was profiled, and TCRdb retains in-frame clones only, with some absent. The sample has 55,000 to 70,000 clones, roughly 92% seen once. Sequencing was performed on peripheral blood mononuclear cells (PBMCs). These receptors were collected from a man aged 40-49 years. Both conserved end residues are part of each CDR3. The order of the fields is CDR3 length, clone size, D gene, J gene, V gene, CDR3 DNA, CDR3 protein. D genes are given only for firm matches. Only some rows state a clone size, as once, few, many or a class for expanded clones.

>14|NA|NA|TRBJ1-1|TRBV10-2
TGCGCCAGCAGTGAGAACGTCATGAATACTGAAGCTTTCTTT
CASSENVMNTEAFF
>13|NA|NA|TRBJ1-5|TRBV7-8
TGTGCCAGCAGCATGGGGGCCAATCAGCCCCAGCATTTT
CASSMGANQPQHF
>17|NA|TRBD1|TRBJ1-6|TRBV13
TGTGCCAGCAGCTTAAGGCAGGGGGGTTCCTATAATTCACCCCTCCACTTT
CASSLRQGGSYNSPLHF
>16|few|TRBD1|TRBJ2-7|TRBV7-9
TGTGCCAGCAGCTTAACTGAGACAGGGAACCCCTACGAGCAGTACTTC
CASSLTETGNPYEQYF
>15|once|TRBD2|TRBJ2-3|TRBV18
TGTGCCAGCAGGAAAGGGACTAGCGGCACAGATACGCAGTATTTT
CASRKGTSGTDTQYF
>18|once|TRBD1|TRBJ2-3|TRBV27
TGTGCCAGCACCCCACAAGGGACAGGGGCATTAGGCACAGATACGCAGTATTTT
CASTPQGTGALGTDTQYF
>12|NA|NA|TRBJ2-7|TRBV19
TGTGCCACCGGGACACCCTCCTACGAGCAGTACTTC
CATGTPSYEQYF
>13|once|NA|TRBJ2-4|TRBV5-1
TGCGCCAGCAGGGACGGCACCAAAAACATTCAGTACTTC
CASRDGTKNIQYF
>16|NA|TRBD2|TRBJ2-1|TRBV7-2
TGTGCCAGCAGCTTAGTATGGGAGCGGGAGTTTGTTGAGCAGTTCTTC
CASSLVWEREFVEQFF
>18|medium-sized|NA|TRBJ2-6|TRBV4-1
TGCGCCAGCAGCCAAGATACTAGTTGGGAGTCTGGGGCCAACGTCCTGACTTTC
CASSQDTSWESGANVLTF
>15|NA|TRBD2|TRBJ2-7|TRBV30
TGTGCCTGGAGTGTACTCCAGCGGGAGAAATACGAGCAGTACTTC
CAWSVLQREKYEQYF
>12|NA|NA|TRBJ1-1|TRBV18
TGTGCCAGCTCTCCAGACAACACTGAAGCTTTCTTT
CASSPDNTEAFF
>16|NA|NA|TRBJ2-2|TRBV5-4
TGTGCCAGCAGCTTAGGCCAGCTTCGAGGCACCGGGGAGCTGTTTTTT
CASSLGQLRGTGELFF
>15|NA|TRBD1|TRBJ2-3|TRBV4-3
TGCGCCAGCAGCCTCGGGACAGACCCCACAGATACGCAGTATTTT
CASSLGTDPTDTQYF
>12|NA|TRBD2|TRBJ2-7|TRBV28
TGTGCCAGCAGTTCGCAGCGGGAGGAGCAGTACTTC
CASSSQREEQYF
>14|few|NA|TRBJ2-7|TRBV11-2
TGTGCCAGCAGCTTAGTTCAGGGACTCGACGAGCAGTACTTC
CASSLVQGLDEQYF
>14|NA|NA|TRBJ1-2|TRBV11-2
TGTGCCAGCAGCTCCAGACAGGCTGTAGACGGCTACACCTTC
CASSSRQAVDGYTF
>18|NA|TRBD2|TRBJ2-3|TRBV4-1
TGCGCCAGCAGCCAAGTCGCTAGCGGGAGCGGGTCCACAGATACGCAGTATTTT
CASSQVASGSGSTDTQYF
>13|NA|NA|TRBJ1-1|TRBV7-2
TGTGCCAGCAGTATGGGGGTGACCACTGAAGCTTTCTTT
CASSMGVTTEAFF
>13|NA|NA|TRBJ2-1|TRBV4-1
TGCGCCAGCAGCCAAGACGGGGGCAATGAGCAGTTCTTC
CASSQDGGNEQFF
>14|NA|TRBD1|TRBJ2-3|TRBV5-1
TGCGCCAGCAGCCCGGACAGGAGCACAGATACGCAGTATTTT
CASSPDRSTDTQYF
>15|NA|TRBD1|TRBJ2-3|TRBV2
TGTGCCAGCAGTCAAGGACAGGGGAGGACAGATACGCAGTATTTT
CASSQGQGRTDTQYF
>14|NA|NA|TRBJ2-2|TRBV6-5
TGTGCCAGCAGAGGTATTTCGAACACCGGGGAGCTGTTTTTT
CASRGISNTGELFF
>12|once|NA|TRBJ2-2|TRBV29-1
TGCAGCGTTGAAACGGTAAACGGGGAGCTGTTTTTT
CSVETVNGELFF
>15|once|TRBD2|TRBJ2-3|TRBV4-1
TGCGCCAGCAGCTCAATAGCGGGAGGTAAAGATACGCAGTATTTT
CASSSIAGGKDTQYF
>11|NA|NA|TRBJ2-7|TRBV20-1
TGCAGTGCCCCGGACCTCTACGAGCAGTACTTC
CSAPDLYEQYF
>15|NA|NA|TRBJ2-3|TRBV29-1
TGCAGCGTTGAAGATCGGGGATTTAGCACAGATACGCAGTATTTT
CSVEDRGFSTDTQYF
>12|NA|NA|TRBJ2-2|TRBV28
TGTGCCAGCAGGAGGGGTACCGGGGAGCTGTTTTTT
CASRRGTGELFF